This is a list of T cell receptor beta chains from one sample in a study of technical replicates of blood from a handful of donors. TCRdb keeps only in-frame clones here, not all; method: immunoSEQ multiplex PCR. The table records tens of thousands of clones, roughly 92% of them present only once. Material for sequencing was T cells isolated from PBMCs. These receptors all stem from a human donor in good health. Each CDR3 is given with its conserved first and last residue. The D gene is left open where the match is weak. The listing skips clone size in some rows; elsewhere it reads once, few, many or a size class.

clone size	J gene	D gene	V gene	CDR3 protein	CDR3 DNA
-	TRBJ1-1	-	TRBV5-1	CASSLGQPNTEAFF	TGCGCCAGCAGCTTAGGACAGCCTAACACTGAAGCTTTCTTT
-	TRBJ1-2	TRBD1	TRBV6-5	CASSYSGTVYGYTF	TGTGCCAGCAGTTACTCGGGGACAGTCTATGGCTACACCTTC
-	TRBJ2-3	TRBD2	TRBV4-2	CASSYSGSEGVDTQYF	TGTGCCAGCAGCTATAGCGGGTCTGAGGGAGTAGATACGCAGTATTTT
-	TRBJ1-4	-	TRBV19	CASRRTVSFDEKLFF	TGTGCCAGTAGGAGAACAGTGTCCTTTGATGAAAAACTGTTTTTT
-	TRBJ2-1	TRBD2	TRBV6-5	CASSYSSGSTYNEQFF	TGTGCCAGCAGTTACTCTAGCGGGAGCACCTACAATGAGCAGTTCTTC
-	TRBJ2-3	TRBD2	TRBV4-2	CASSQEDSGENTDTQYF	TGTGCCAGCAGCCAAGAGGATAGCGGGGAGAACACAGATACGCAGTATTTT
-	TRBJ2-7	TRBD1	TRBV13	CASSVQGEYEQYF	TGTGCCAGCAGCGTACAGGGGGAGTACGAGCAGTACTTC
-	TRBJ2-5	-	TRBV30	CAVGLPPEETQYF	TGTGCCGTCGGACTGCCGCCAGAAGAGACCCAGTACTTC
-	TRBJ2-7	-	TRBV4-1	CASSQGPTREYEQYF	TGCGCCAGCAGCCAAGGTCCAACACGGGAGTACGAGCAGTACTTC
-	TRBJ2-2	-	TRBV28	CASSLGLRYGELFF	TGTGCCAGCAGTTTAGGACTGCGCTACGGGGAGCTGTTTTTT
-	TRBJ2-3	-	TRBV21-1	CASSKGRGLTDTQYF	TGTGCCAGCAGCAAGGGCAGGGGATTAACGGATACGCAGTATTTT
-	TRBJ2-2	TRBD2	TRBV6-1	CASSELAGDTGELFF	TGTGCCAGCAGTGAGCTAGCGGGAGACACCGGGGAGCTGTTTTTT
-	TRBJ2-7	-	TRBV27	CASSRGSAYEQYF	TGTGCCAGCAGTCGGGGGTCGGCCTACGAGCAGTACTTC
-	TRBJ2-3	TRBD2	TRBV6-5	CASSYSTAGGVDTQYF	TGTGCCAGCAGTTACTCGACAGCGGGAGGGGTTGATACGCAGTATTTT
-	TRBJ2-5	-	TRBV6-5	CASNADLYQETQYF	TGTGCCAGCAACGCGGATTTGTACCAAGAGACCCAGTACTTC
-	TRBJ2-7	TRBD2	TRBV4-1	CASSQGGLAGSYEQYF	TGCGCCAGCAGCCAAGGGGGACTAGCGGGCTCCTACGAGCAGTACTTC
-	TRBJ2-7	TRBD2	TRBV5-1	CASSWTSGSSYEQYF	TGCGCCAGCAGCTGGACTAGCGGGAGCTCCTACGAGCAGTACTTC
-	TRBJ1-1	TRBD1	TRBV5-6	CASSLAGTANTEAFF	TGTGCCAGCAGCTTGGCCGGGACAGCAAACACTGAAGCTTTCTTT
-	TRBJ1-2	TRBD1	TRBV5-4	CASSLDDRDDGGYTF	TGTGCCAGCAGCCTTGACGACAGGGATGATGGTGGCTACACCTTC
once	TRBJ2-3	-	TRBV5-6	CASSSGLAQYF	TGTGCCAGCAGCTCTGGACTCGCGCAGTATTTT
-	TRBJ2-7	-	TRBV2	CASQVYEQYF	TGTGCCAGCCAGGTCTACGAGCAGTACTTC
-	TRBJ2-5	-	TRBV5-6	CASSFFDTGMVGETQYF	TGTGCCAGCAGCTTTTTTGATACAGGGATGGTAGGAGAGACCCAGTACTTC
-	TRBJ2-1	-	TRBV6-1	CASSEGKRDNEQFF	TGTGCCAGCAGTGAAGGCAAGCGGGACAATGAGCAGTTCTTC